The 13 T cell receptor beta chains below were found in one sample sequenced in a study of identical twins. TCRdb used MiXCR to reprocess the 5' RACE reads, holding one entry per CDR3 protein. The sample holds 570,000 or so distinct CDR3 sequences, roughly 9.9% seen once. Separately, the same data were catalogued under a study of yellow fever vaccine responses in identical twins.

The sequenced sample consisted of PBMCs. Source of these receptors: a woman aged 18-29 years in good health.

This clonotype was recorded a few times. The J gene is TRBJ2-1, the V gene TRBV11-2; weak D call: TRBD2 (6 bases). Germline V lookup: CDR1 SGHAT, CDR2 FQNNGV. Trimming left V 2 bases short and J 4 bases short, with 15 bases between. This CDR3 comprises 16 residues. This CDR3 reads CASSLNSAGGYNEQFF. The CDR3 DNA is TGTGCCAGCAGCTTAAATTCGGCCGGGGGATACAATGAGCAGTTCTTC.

This clonotype was picked up many times. The V call is TRBV29-1, the J call TRBJ2-2, with 7 bases lining up with TRBD2. Germline V gene sequence: CDR1 SQVTM, CDR2 ANQGSEA. The CDR3 covers 14 residues. The junction had 10 bases not matched to a gene; V was cut back by 6 bases and J by 6 bases. The CDR3 DNA sequence: TGCAGCGTCCAGAAGGCAGGGAGGGCCGGGGAGCTGTTTTTT. Its translation is CSVQKAGRAGELFF.

This clonotype has a count of ten or more. The CDR3: CASSATGSTEAFF. CDR3 coding DNA: TGTGCCAGCAGCGCAACAGGGTCCACTGAAGCTTTCTTT. The chain uses TRBV6-1 and TRBJ1-1; tentative D call: TRBD1 (6 bases). Trimming left V 6 bases short and J 4 bases short, with 12 bases between. The CDR3 consists of 13 residues. Germline CDR1 is MNHNS and CDR2 is SASEGT.

The rearrangement links TRBV19 to TRBJ2-1, with TRBD2 matching over 9 bases. The germline V gene has CDR1 LNHDA and CDR2 SQIVND (reference sequence). CDR3 length: 16 residues. After removal of 5 bases from V and 9 bases from J, the junction contained 14 bases not matched to a gene. As DNA, the CDR3 is TGTGCCAGTAGTTCCCAAGCGGGAGGCCAGAGAGGTGAGCAGTTCTTC. It encodes CASSSQAGGQRGEQFF.

The table lists this clonotype with a few counts. The chain couples TRBV12-3 or TRBV12-4 to TRBJ1-5, with a weak D call TRBD1 (6 bases). The CDR3 has 17 amino acids. The V end lost 3 bases, the J end lost 1 base, and 16 bases lay between the germline ends. This CDR3 reads CASSFGIGGASNQPQHF. The CDR3 region has the DNA TGTGCCAGCAGTTTCGGTATCGGGGGGGCAAGCAATCAGCCCCAGCATTTT.

This chain links TRBV6-2 or TRBV6-3 with TRBJ1-1; D possibly corresponds to TRBD1 (5 bases). Germline CDR1 MNHEY, CDR2 SVGEGT. V was clipped by 6 bases and J by 4 bases, with 21 bases between them. The CDR3 extends over 16 amino acids. The CDR3, as DNA: TGTGCCAGCAGCCCATACCAGACAGTCTCGGGCACTGAAGCTTTCTTT. Amino acid sequence: CASSPYQTVSGTEAFF.

This clonotype has just a few counts. The chain couples TRBV20-1 to TRBJ2-7; 9 bases agree with TRBD1. This CDR3 has 13 amino acids. Germline CDR1 reads DFQATT; CDR2 reads SNEGSKA (reference sequence). J gave up 7 bases and V 3 bases, and 7 bases lay outside the gene matches. The CDR3 loop is CSARGTGFFEQYF. The CDR3 bases are TGCAGTGCTAGGGGGACAGGGTTTTTTGAGCAGTACTTC.

This clonotype was detected a few times. The V call is TRBV5-1, the J call TRBJ2-7, with TRBD2 identical over 9 bases. The trim removed 3 bases at V and 4 bases at J, leaving 5 bases unmatched. Germline V gives CDR1 SGHRS, CDR2 YFSETQ. The length of the CDR3 is 14 residues. CDR3 sequence: CASSWRLADYEQYF. In DNA, the CDR3 is TGCGCCAGCAGCTGGCGACTAGCGGATTACGAGCAGTACTTC. Variable domain in full (rest from reference TRBV5-1 and TRBJ2-7): KAGVTQTPRYLIKTRGQQVTLSCSPISGHRSVSWYQQTPGQGLQFLFEYFSETQRNKGNFPGRFSGRQFSNSRSEMNVSTLELGDSALYLCASSWRLADYEQYFGPGTRLTVT.

This chain joins TRBV6-1 and TRBJ2-2; TRBD1 is a possible D gene (6 bases). Per germline, CDR1 MNHNS and CDR2 SASEGT. The CDR3 runs 15 residues. Trimming pared 6 bases from V and 5 bases from J, leaving 16 bases between. This chain's CDR3 is CASRPPGQVTGELFF. In DNA, the CDR3 is TGTGCCAGCAGACCTCCGGGACAAGTTACCGGGGAGCTGTTTTTT.

At least ten counts were recorded for this clonotype. The rearrangement joins TRBV24-1 to TRBJ1-4; D is undetermined. Trimming took off 1 base at V and 6 bases at J, with 5 bases between the two ends. The CDR3 spans 13 residues. CDR1 is KGHDR and CDR2 is SFDVKD in the germline V gene. This CDR3 reads CATSDFGDEKLFF. CDR3 DNA: TGTGCCACCAGTGATTTCGGGGATGAAAAACTGTTTTTT.

The V gene is TRBV30, the J gene TRBJ2-5; either TRBD1 or TRBD2 may supply D (5 bases each). Germline-derived CDR1 and CDR2 are GTSNPN and SVGIG (reference sequence). The V end was cut by 4 bases, the J end by 5 bases, with 11 bases between. The CDR3 is 12 residues long. In nucleotides, the CDR3 is TGTGCCTGGAATCCGGGGCACGAGACCCAGTACTTC. It codes for CAWNPGHETQYF.

This chain connects TRBV14 to TRBJ2-1, with D perhaps being TRBD1 or TRBD2 (5 bases each). CDR1 is SGHDN and CDR2 is FVKESK in the germline V gene. Trimming shortened V by 5 bases and J by 6 bases, and 17 bases separated the two germline ends. The CDR3 consists of 15 residues. The CDR3 reads CASSDRLYSLNEQFF. The CDR3 DNA reads TGTGCCAGCAGCGACAGACTATACAGCCTCAATGAGCAGTTCTTC. The full variable domain, in which reference TRBV14 and TRBJ2-1 provide the parts outside the CDR3, is EAGVTQFPSHSVIEKGQTVTLRCDPISGHDNLYWYRRVMGKEIKFLLHFVKESKQDESGMPNNRFLAERTGGTYSTLKVQPAELEDSGVYFCASSDRLYSLNEQFFGPGTRLTVL.

There are a few counts of this clonotype. The rearrangement joins TRBV12-3 or TRBV12-4 to TRBJ2-3, with D maybe TRBD2 (6 bases). Trimming shortened V by 6 bases and J by 2 bases, and 12 bases separated the two germline ends. The CDR3 sequence is 14 residues long. The CDR3 loop is CASSRLGVTDTQYF. The CDR3 DNA reads TGTGCCAGCAGCCGACTAGGGGTCACAGATACGCAGTATTTT.